What follows are 21 T cell receptor beta chains derived from one specimen sequenced in a study of blood T cells in healthy people across ages. A second PCR, run for about 7 to 12 cycles, used a sample-barcoded 5' primer plus a J-beta primer mix. Each CDR3 protein is one row after TCRdb ran MiXCR on the 5' RACE reads. The table includes around 670,000 distinct CDR3 sequences, about 28% detected once. The specimen sequenced was blood. The receptors stem from a woman of 80 years or more in good health.

The table lists this clonotype with many counts. The chain is built from TRBV5-1 and TRBJ2-7; no reliable D call. Trimming left V 0 bases short and J 5 bases short, with 15 bases between. This CDR3 contains 15 residues. Per germline, CDR1 SGHRS and CDR2 YFSETQ. The CDR3 nucleotides are TGCGCCAGCAGCTTGGCCGGTAGGGCGGCCCACGAGCAGTACTTC. Protein sequence: CASSLAGRAAHEQYF.

This clonotype was detected a few times. V and J are TRBV5-1 and TRBJ1-2; 9 bases agree with TRBD1. The germline V gene has CDR1 SGHRS and CDR2 YFSETQ. The CDR3 consists of 15 residues. The J segment lost 6 bases and the V segment lost 0 bases, leaving 6 bases of the junction unmatched. In DNA form, the CDR3 reads TGCGCCAGCAGCTTGGGCCGGGGGGACAGGGATGGCTACACCTTC. Residues: CASSLGRGDRDGYTF.

This clonotype was counted at least ten times. The CDR3 nucleotides are TGTGCCAGCAGCTTAGTACCGCCGGCAATGCAGACCCAGTACTTC. Translating gives CASSLVPPAMQTQYF. V is TRBV7-8 and J is TRBJ2-5; D unclear. With 1 base removed from V and 6 bases from J, the gap between germline ends came to 15 bases. CDR3 size: 15 residues. Per the germline V gene, CDR1 is SGHVS and CDR2 is FQNEAQ.

This clonotype was recorded once. This may be a read error: a much more frequent sequence differs by one nucleotide. The gene calls are TRBV7-6 and TRBJ2-3, with D possibly TRBD1 on 5 matching bases. CDR1 is SGHVS and CDR2 is FNYEAQ in the germline V gene. The CDR3 extends over 17 amino acids. The CDR3 DNA follows: TGTACCAGCAGCCCTTGGTTAACAGGTGGAGCCCCAGATACGCAGTATTTT. Translated: CTSSPWLTGGAPDTQYF.

This chain joins TRBV10-3 and TRBJ2-1; tentatively, D is TRBD1 or TRBD2 (6 bases each). The V and J ends lost 3 bases and 0 bases respectively, with 12 bases between them. CDR3 size: 16 residues. Per the germline V gene, CDR1 is ENHRY and CDR2 is SYGVKD. The CDR3 DNA is TGTGCCATCAGTGACGACGGGGGCCGCTCCTACAATGAGCAGTTCTTC. This sequence encodes CAISDDGGRSYNEQFF.

The rearrangement joins TRBV20-1 to TRBJ1-4, with TRBD1 matching over 11 bases. From germline, CDR1 is DFQATT and CDR2 SNEGSKA (reference sequence). The CDR3 consists of 16 residues. The ends lost 6 bases at V and 8 bases at J; junction bases unmatched: 14. This chain's CDR3 is CSAQKWGQGVGEKLFF. The CDR3 DNA reads TGCAGTGCCCAAAAGTGGGGACAGGGGGTAGGCGAAAAACTGTTTTTT.

The table lists this clonotype with many counts. This rearrangement joins TRBV7-3 to TRBJ2-1; D unclear. The CDR3 length is 15 residues. V gave up 5 bases and J gave up 3 bases, with 14 bases separating them. Germline V lookup: CDR1 SGHTA, CDR2 FQGTGA. CDR3 DNA: TGTGCCAGCAGCCGAGATCGTGGGATCTACAATGAGCAGTTCTTC. Amino acids: CASSRDRGIYNEQFF.

This clonotype was counted at least ten times. With a much larger clone just one base away, this may be a read error. J is TRBJ2-2 and V is TRBV10-3; 12 bases align to TRBD1. This CDR3 is 15 amino acids long. CDR1 is ENHRY, CDR2 SYGVKD, per germline. CDR3 sequence: CAIRGDRGRPGERFF. The CDR3 DNA sequence: TGTGCCATCAGAGGGGACAGGGGGCGTCCCGGGGAGCGGTTTTTT.

The sample holds many counts of this clonotype. The chain carries TRBV16 and TRBJ2-7, with 9 bases that match TRBD1. The trim removed 3 bases at V and 5 bases at J, leaving 8 bases unmatched. This CDR3 spans 15 amino acids. The germline V gene encodes CDR1 KGHSY and CDR2 FQNENV. CDR3 coding DNA: TGTGCCAGCAGCCACCCTGTGGACAGGGGTAACGAGCAGTACTTC. Translation: CASSHPVDRGNEQYF.

This clonotype was counted at least ten times. The chain couples TRBV4-3 to TRBJ2-1, with TRBD2 as a possible D gene (6 bases). The CDR3 is made up of 16 amino acids. Looked up from germline, CDR1 is LGHNA and CDR2 is YSLEER. V lost 4 bases and J 1 base, leaving 14 bases between the germline ends. The CDR3 protein is CASSLSPGLSYNEQFF. As DNA, the CDR3 is TGCGCCAGCAGCCTCTCTCCGGGACTGTCCTACAATGAGCAGTTCTTC.

This clonotype has ten or more counts. The V and J genes are TRBV6-2 or TRBV6-3 and TRBJ2-3, with 12 bases fitting TRBD2. The trim removed 6 bases at V and 6 bases at J, leaving 7 bases unmatched. Germline V gives CDR1 MNHEY, CDR2 SVGEGT. This CDR3 has 15 residues. CDR3 nucleotide sequence: TGTGCCAGCAGCCGAGGACTAGCGGGGTCTGATACGCAGTATTTT. Protein product: CASSRGLAGSDTQYF.

This clonotype has ten or more counts. The gene calls are TRBV30 and TRBJ2-5; D remains unclear. CDR1 is GTSNPN, CDR2 SVGIG, per germline (reference sequence). Between the trimmed V and J ends, which lost 7 bases and 1 base, there was a span of 13 bases. The CDR3 extends over 13 amino acids. CDR3 residues: CASTLTGQETQYF. In DNA, the CDR3 is TGTGCCTCGACTTTGACGGGCCAAGAGACCCAGTACTTC.

In its sample, this clonotype was seen a few times. V gene TRBV6-1 combines with J gene TRBJ2-3; 7 positions agree with TRBD1. The length of the CDR3 is 14 residues. Looked up from germline, CDR1 is MNHNS and CDR2 is SASEGT. Trimming took 6 bases from V and 3 from J; bases not matched to a gene: 6. CDR3 residues: CASSGGRGTDTQYF. In nucleotides, the CDR3 is TGTGCCAGCAGCGGTGGCAGGGGGACAGATACGCAGTATTTT.

The chain couples TRBV3-1 to TRBJ2-2, with a possible D match to TRBD1 (6 bases). The CDR3 is made up of 14 amino acids. The V end lost 5 bases, the J end lost 3 bases, and 10 bases lay between the germline ends. Germline CDR1 is LGHDT and CDR2 is YNNKEL (reference sequence). The CDR3 DNA sequence: TGTGCCAGCAGCAGCAGGGGTGACACCGGGGAGCTGTTTTTT. It yields the protein CASSSRGDTGELFF.

Details on this clonotype: It may be a read error: a sequence one base away is much more abundant. The CDR3 protein is CASSFTKNTKAFF. The CDR3 DNA is TGTGCCAGCAGTTTTACAAAAAACACTAAAGCTTTCTTT. The chain is built from TRBV12-3 or TRBV12-4 and TRBJ1-1; unclear D gene. This CDR3 has 13 residues.

As concerns this clonotype: A junction end diverges from the germline sequence, so it may reflect a read error. The chain has TRBV12-3 or TRBV12-4 and TRBJ2-5, with 10 bases that match TRBD2. This CDR3 contains 16 residues. CDR3 bases: TGTGCCGGCAGCGGGAGGGGCGGGGGCACCCGAGAGACCCAGTACTTC. It is translated as CAGSGRGGGTRETQYF.

This clonotype was counted many times. V usage is TRBV11-2 and J usage is TRBJ2-7; 8 bases fit TRBD1. Germline CDR1 SGHAT, CDR2 FQNNGV. The CDR3 is 14 amino acids. Unmatched junction bases numbered 4, after V lost 2 bases and J lost 4 bases. The CDR3 DNA follows: TGTGCCAGCAGCTTACTGAGACAGGGGTACGAGCAGTACTTC. Encoded protein: CASSLLRQGYEQYF.

This clonotype was counted only a few times. One end of the junction varies from germline; a read error may be responsible. The chain links TRBV7-2 to TRBJ1-6, with unresolved D. This CDR3 has 13 residues. Per the germline V gene, CDR1 is SGHTA and CDR2 is FQGNSA. In DNA form, the CDR3 reads TGTGCCAGCAGCTTAGCTATAAATTCATCCCTCCACTTT. Its protein product is CASSLAINSSLHF.

The chain carries TRBV30 and TRBJ2-4, with a weak D call TRBD2 (6 bases). Trimming cost V 1 base and J 1 base, with 14 bases left between them. The CDR3 totals 16 residues. Germline CDR1 is GTSNPN and CDR2 is SVGIG (reference sequence). CDR3 in DNA: TGTGCCTGGAGTGGGGGAACAGGAGGGGCCAAAAACATTCAGTACTTC. As protein: CAWSGGTGGAKNIQYF.

This clonotype was found many times. The chain has TRBV7-8 and TRBJ1-4; no firm D call. Trimming removed 5 bases at V and 7 bases at J, with 14 bases between. This CDR3 contains 14 residues. CDR1 is SGHVS and CDR2 is FQNEAQ in the germline V gene. The CDR3 loop is CASSPAPVGEKLFF. Here the CDR3 DNA reads TGTGCCAGCAGCCCCGCGCCGGTTGGTGAAAAACTGTTTTTT.

The chain recombines TRBV2 with TRBJ1-4; 7 bases map to TRBD1. Germline-derived CDR1 and CDR2 are SNHLY and FYNNEI. The CDR3 totals 15 residues. V lost 5 bases to trimming and J lost 3 bases; unmatched junction nucleotides: 6. The CDR3 loop is CASSQRTGSNEKLFF. The DNA of the CDR3 is TGTGCCAGCAGTCAGAGGACAGGTTCTAATGAAAAACTGTTTTTT.